This is a list of T cell receptor beta chains from one sample in a study of blood T cell repertoires in COVID-19. Clones were read by immunoSEQ multiplex PCR, and TCRdb kept only the in-frame ones, dropping some. The data hold about 120,000 clones, with 65% to 85% observed a single time. Source material: peripheral blood. These receptors came from a man aged 25 to 40 with COVID-19, enrolled during active disease. The CDR3 runs from the conserved cysteine through the conserved F or W. D genes are given only for firm matches. Rows may omit the clone size; those that give it use once, few, many or a size class.

-,TRBJ1-2,-,13,TRBV28,TGTGCCAGCAACGGTGGGCCCGGTTATGGCTACACCTTC,CASNGGPGYGYTF
-,TRBJ1-2,-,15,TRBV11-3,TGTGCCAGCAGCCGTCAGGGGACGGGCGACTATGGCTACACCTTC,CASSRQGTGDYGYTF
TRBD2,TRBJ2-3,-,17,TRBV9,TGTGCCAGCAGCTTCGGGACTAGCGGCAGAAGCACAGATACGCAGTATTTT,CASSFGTSGRSTDTQYF
TRBD1,TRBJ1-2,-,13,TRBV2,TGTGCCAGCAGTAAAGGGACAGGGGACGGCTACACCTTC,CASSKGTGDGYTF
-,TRBJ2-2,-,12,TRBV30,TGTGCCTGGAGTTTGTACGGGGGGGAGCTGTTTTTT,CAWSLYGGELFF
TRBD2,TRBJ2-5,-,15,TRBV2,TGTGCCAGCAGGCGCAGACTAGCGGGACAGGAGACCCAGTACTTC,CASRRRLAGQETQYF
-,TRBJ1-1,-,13,TRBV28,TGTGCCAGCAGTTTCTCCCCCAGGACTGAAGCTTTCTTT,CASSFSPRTEAFF
-,TRBJ2-3,-,14,TRBV19,TGTGCCAGTAGTTCAACAGCTAGCACAGATACGCAGTATTTT,CASSSTASTDTQYF
-,TRBJ2-3,few,14,TRBV18,TGTGCCAGCTCACTATCCCAATACGGGGATACGCAGTATTTT,CASSLSQYGDTQYF
TRBD2,TRBJ2-1,-,16,TRBV7-9,TGTGCCAGCACCATAAGCGGGGGGCTCTACTACAATGAGCAGTTCTTC,CASTISGGLYYNEQFF
TRBD1,TRBJ1-4,-,13,TRBV30,TGTGCCTGGAGTACAGGGGTTGGGGAAAAACTGTTTTTT,CAWSTGVGEKLFF
TRBD2,TRBJ2-1,-,18,TRBV24-1,TGTGCCACCAGTGTTGGGACTAGCGGTGATTATCCCTACAATGAGCAGTTCTTC,CATSVGTSGDYPYNEQFF
-,TRBJ1-2,-,16,TRBV4-1,TGCGCCAGCAGCCAAGAATGGTTAGAGCCTTTCTATGGCTACACCTTC,CASSQEWLEPFYGYTF
TRBD1,TRBJ1-1,-,14,TRBV10-3,TGTGCCATCAGGGGACAGGGGATGAACACTGAAGCTTTCTTT,CAIRGQGMNTEAFF
TRBD2,TRBJ2-7,-,15,TRBV5-1,TGCGCCAGCATGCCGGGACTAGCGGACGGGGACGAGCAGTACTTC,CASMPGLADGDEQYF
-,TRBJ1-1,-,11,TRBV6-5,TGTGCCGCCCCCCGGGACTCTGAAGCTTTCTTT,CAAPRDSEAFF
-,TRBJ2-5,-,14,TRBV29-1,TGCAGCGTTGTTCGGGTTACCCGCCAAGAGACCCAGTACTTC,CSVVRVTRQETQYF
-,TRBJ2-1,-,13,TRBV29-1,TGCAGCCACGGGGGACCCTTATACAATGAGCAGTTCTTC,CSHGGPLYNEQFF
-,TRBJ2-7,few,13,TRBV27,TGTGCCAGCAGTTTCGCGGCAGACTACGAGCAGTACTTC,CASSFAADYEQYF